This T cell receptor (beta chain) was profiled in a study of cytomegalovirus exposure and HLA in healthy donors. This clone was observed a single time. Its antigen is not known. The donors comprised healthy bone marrow donors. 60 Vbeta and 13 Jbeta primers were used in PCR. Measured with immunoSEQ multiplex PCR; TCRdb has only the in-frame clones, and not every one. Among some 150,000 clones, roughly 65% were seen once, and the ten largest hold roughly 1.7%. The CDR3 contains 15 residues. Per the germline V gene, CDR1 is LNHDA and CDR2 is SQIVND (reference sequence). Trimming cost V 5 bases and J 1 base, with 12 bases left between them. Whole-study findings and limits: A later look showed TCR association rates differing by HLA locus, highest for DRB1 and lowest for HLA-C. Later, an analysis showed that TCR beta chains associated with HLA were more clonally expanded than others that were equally common. Approximately 160 TCR beta chains were listed as cytomegalovirus-associated.

The clonotype comes from a woman aged 25 to 39 in good health and CMV-seronegative. The chain has TRBV19 and TRBJ1-3; D ambiguous. Input material: PBMCs. The CDR3 reads CASSFTTKSGNTIYF. In DNA, the CDR3 is TGTGCCAGTAGTTTCACGACTAAGTCTGGAAACACCATATATTTT.